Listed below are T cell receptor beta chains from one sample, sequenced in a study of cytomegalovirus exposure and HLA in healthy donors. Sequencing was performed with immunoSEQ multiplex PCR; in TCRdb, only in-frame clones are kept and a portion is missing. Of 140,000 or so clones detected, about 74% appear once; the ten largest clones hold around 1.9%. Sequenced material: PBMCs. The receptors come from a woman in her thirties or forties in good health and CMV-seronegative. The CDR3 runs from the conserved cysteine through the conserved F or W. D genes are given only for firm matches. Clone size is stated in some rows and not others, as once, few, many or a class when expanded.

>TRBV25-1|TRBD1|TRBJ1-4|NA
CASRTGGATNEKLFF
TGTGCCAGTAGGACAGGGGGCGCAACTAATGAAAAACTGTTTTTT
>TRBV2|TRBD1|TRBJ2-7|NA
CASEGQVGYEQYF
TGTGCCAGCGAGGGACAGGTGGGTTACGAGCAGTACTTC
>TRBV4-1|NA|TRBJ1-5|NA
CASSHPREPQHF
TGCGCCAGCAGCCATCCCCGGGAGCCCCAGCATTTT
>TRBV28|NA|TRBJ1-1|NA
CASPPSAGSTEAFF
TGTGCCAGCCCCCCGAGCGCGGGGAGCACTGAAGCTTTCTTT
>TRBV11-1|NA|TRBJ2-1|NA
CASTPRLATYNEQFF
TGTGCCAGCACCCCCCGGCTAGCGACATACAATGAGCAGTTCTTC
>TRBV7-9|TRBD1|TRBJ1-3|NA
CASSLRQGAIGNTIYF
TGTGCCAGCAGCTTAAGGCAGGGGGCTATTGGAAACACCATATATTTT
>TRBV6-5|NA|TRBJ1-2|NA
CASSYSSSRGNYGYTF
TGTGCCAGCAGTTACTCTTCCTCCAGGGGCAACTATGGCTACACCTTC
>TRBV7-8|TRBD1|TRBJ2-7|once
CASSSDRGRLQYF
TGTGCCAGCAGCTCTGACAGGGGGCGGTTACAGTACTTC
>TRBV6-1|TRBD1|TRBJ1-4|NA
CASRLRQGREKLFF
TGTGCCAGCAGACTTCGACAGGGTAGAGAAAAACTGTTTTTT
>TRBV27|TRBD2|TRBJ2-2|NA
CASRPTSGRTGELFF
TGTGCCAGCCGACCCACTAGCGGGAGGACCGGGGAGCTGTTTTTT
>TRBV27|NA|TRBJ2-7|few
CASGGGPLGHEQYF
TGTGCCAGCGGGGGGGGCCCCCTTGGCCACGAGCAGTACTTC
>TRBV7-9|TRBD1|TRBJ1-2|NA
CASSSGQGGWGYTF
TGTGCCAGCAGCTCGGGACAGGGGGGCTGGGGCTACACCTTC
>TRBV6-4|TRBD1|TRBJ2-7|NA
CASSDSPGQGADEQYF
TGTGCCAGCAGTGACTCTCCGGGACAGGGGGCGGACGAGCAGTACTTC
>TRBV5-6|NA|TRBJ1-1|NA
CASSLPTYTEAFF
TGTGCCAGCAGCTTACCGACTTACACTGAAGCTTTCTTT
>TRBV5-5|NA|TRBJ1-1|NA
CASSFGGKSTEAFF
TGTGCCAGCAGCTTCGGGGGAAAAAGCACTGAAGCTTTCTTT
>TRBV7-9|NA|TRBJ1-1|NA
CASSSQQEAFF
TGTGCCAGCAGCTCACAACAGGAAGCTTTCTTT
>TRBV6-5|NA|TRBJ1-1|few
CASSQGTEAFF
TGTGCCAGCAGCCAGGGTACTGAAGCTTTCTTT
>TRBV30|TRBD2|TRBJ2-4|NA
CAWASGVKNIQYF
TGTGCCTGGGCTAGCGGGGTGAAAAACATTCAGTACTTC
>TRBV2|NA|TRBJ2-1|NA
CASARLVAYNEQFF
TGTGCCAGCGCCCGACTAGTCGCCTACAATGAGCAGTTCTTC
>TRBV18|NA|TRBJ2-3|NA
CASSPFNTDTQYF
TGTGCCAGCTCACCATTCAACACAGATACGCAGTATTTT
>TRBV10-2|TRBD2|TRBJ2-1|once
CASSVAGGQNEQFF
TGCGCCAGCAGTGTAGCGGGAGGGCAAAATGAGCAGTTCTTC
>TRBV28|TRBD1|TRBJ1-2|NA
CASTPGGQGAQGYTF
TGTGCCAGCACCCCGGGTGGACAGGGGGCGCAGGGCTACACCTTC
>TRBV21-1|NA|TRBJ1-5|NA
CASSGRTGAGPQHF
TGTGCCAGCAGCGGACGGACAGGGGCCGGGCCCCAGCATTTT
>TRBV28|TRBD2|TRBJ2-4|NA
CASSYGGAGGIQYF
TGTGCCAGCAGTTACGGGGGGGCCGGAGGCATTCAGTACTTC
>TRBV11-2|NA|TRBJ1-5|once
CASSQDSFNQPQHF
TGTGCCAGCAGCCAAGACAGTTTCAATCAGCCCCAGCATTTT
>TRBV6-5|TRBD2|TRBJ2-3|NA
CATRGGPDTQYF
TGTGCCACCCGGGGGGGACCAGATACGCAGTATTTT